This T cell receptor (beta chain) originates from a study of blood T cell repertoires in COVID-19. For the study at large: Sample material is recorded as cDNA or gDNA derived from T cells, B-cell-depleted T cells, or PBMCs.

In the source study's methods: Counts of nucleated cells, estimated from reference gene primer amplification, were obtained. The table came from immunoSEQ multiplex PCR; TCRdb's copy has only in-frame clones and leaves some out. Clonal size and the V and J genes are those of that table, whereas D and trimming came from the DNA. The sample carries under 100,000 clones, approximately 88% recorded once. This CDR3 comprises 17 residues. J lost 1 base, V lost 4 bases, and 10 bases had no gene match. From germline, CDR1 is SGHDT and CDR2 YYEEEE. The clonotype comes from a man aged 25 to 45 with acute or convalescent COVID-19. Material for sequencing was peripheral blood. The chain employs TRBV5-6 and TRBJ2-3, with 9 nucleotides matching TRBD2. The CDR3 nucleotides read TGTGCCAGCAGCACCACTAGCGGGCTCACGGGCACAGATACGCAGTATTTT. It encodes CASSTTSGLTGTDTQYF.